Listed below are T cell receptor beta chains from one sample, sequenced in a study of OX40 agonist ivuxolimab in advanced cancers. Some clones are missing from TCRdb's copy, which holds only in-frame ones; the method was immunoSEQ multiplex PCR. The profile shows roughly 95,000 clones, 86% of them singletons. This material consisted of CD4+ or CD8+ T cells sorted from blood, taken in a trial of the OX40 agonist ivuxolimab. The receptor set was obtained from an adult with an advanced solid tumor such as melanoma, head and neck, liver or kidney cancer. Both conserved end residues are part of each CDR3. Fields, in order: clone size, V gene, D gene, CDR3 length, J gene, CDR3 DNA, CDR3 protein. A D gene is named only where the DNA matches it firmly. For some rows the clone size is stated as once, few or many, or as a class when expanded; others skip it.

NA,TRBV29-1,TRBD2,11,TRBJ2-7,TGCAGCGTAGGGACTAGCTACGAGCAGTACTTC,CSVGTSYEQYF
NA,TRBV21-1,NA,13,TRBJ2-7,TGTGCCAGCAGCAAAACTGCTTTTCTCGAGCAGTACTTC,CASSKTAFLEQYF
NA,TRBV2,NA,11,TRBJ2-7,TGTGCCAGCAGTTACTCCTACGAGCAGTACTTC,CASSYSYEQYF
NA,TRBV27,NA,13,TRBJ1-5,TGTGCCAGCAGTTCTATGCGGGATCAGCCCCAGCATTTT,CASSSMRDQPQHF
NA,TRBV6-6,NA,14,TRBJ2-2,TGTGCCAGCACCAAAGACAGCCCCACCGGGGAGCTGTTTTTT,CASTKDSPTGELFF
NA,TRBV6-1,TRBD2,17,TRBJ2-3,TGTGCCAGCAGTGAACAGGTGGCGGGAGGGTTAACAGATACGCAGTATTTT,CASSEQVAGGLTDTQYF
NA,TRBV7-3,TRBD2,14,TRBJ2-3,TGTGCCAGCAGCTCGGGACTAGCGGTAGATACGCAGTATTTT,CASSSGLAVDTQYF
NA,TRBV11-3,NA,14,TRBJ1-1,TGTGCCAGCAGCTTATTTCAGGGGAACACTGAAGCTTTCTTT,CASSLFQGNTEAFF
NA,TRBV6-5,NA,14,TRBJ2-2,TGTGCCAGCAGAAGGGACTCCTCCTCCGGGGAGCTGTTTTTT,CASRRDSSSGELFF
NA,TRBV6-6,NA,14,TRBJ1-5,TGTGCCAGCAGTTATCCGGCGGGGAATCAGCCCCAGCATTTT,CASSYPAGNQPQHF
NA,TRBV11-1,TRBD1,16,TRBJ2-4,TGTGCCAGCAGCTTAGATGAGGGGGCCGCCAAAAACATTCAGTACTTC,CASSLDEGAAKNIQYF
NA,TRBV10-3,TRBD2,15,TRBJ2-1,TGTGCCATCCGGTCTAGCGGGGACCTGGGGAATGAGCAGTTCTTC,CAIRSSGDLGNEQFF
NA,TRBV29-1,NA,14,TRBJ1-2,TGCAGCGTTGAAGATACAGAAGTAGGCTATGGCTACACCTTC,CSVEDTEVGYGYTF
NA,TRBV5-1,NA,15,TRBJ2-2,TGCGCCAGCAGCTTGAAAGGGGCCCGAAGCGGGGAGCTGTTTTTT,CASSLKGARSGELFF
NA,TRBV2,TRBD2,14,TRBJ2-3,TGTGCCAGCACCGGGACTAGCCGCACAGATACGCAGTATTTT,CASTGTSRTDTQYF
NA,TRBV7-9,TRBD2,12,TRBJ2-7,TGTGCCAGCGGACTAGCGGGCGACGAGCAGTACTTC,CASGLAGDEQYF
NA,TRBV5-6,NA,13,TRBJ1-3,TGTGCCAGCAGCCTAACAGGTGGAAACACCATATATTTT,CASSLTGGNTIYF
NA,TRBV5-6,TRBD2,15,TRBJ2-5,TGTGCCAGCAGCTTGTTGACTAGCGGGACACAGACCCAGTACTTC,CASSLLTSGTQTQYF
NA,TRBV19,TRBD1,14,TRBJ1-5,TGTGCCAGTAGCCCTGACAGGGCCGATCAGCCCCAGCATTTT,CASSPDRADQPQHF
NA,TRBV6-1,TRBD2,15,TRBJ2-2,TGTGCCAGCAGTTCGCGGGAGGGACACACCGGGGAGCTGTTTTTT,CASSSREGHTGELFF
NA,TRBV11-1,NA,14,TRBJ1-1,TGTGCCAGCAGCTTACGGGGATTTGGGACTGAAGCTTTCTTT,CASSLRGFGTEAFF
NA,TRBV7-8,NA,12,TRBJ2-7,TGTGCCAGCAGTTCCAGCGGCTACGAGCAGTACTTC,CASSSSGYEQYF
NA,TRBV6-6,NA,14,TRBJ1-4,TGTGCCAGCACCCGGGGTAGGGATAATGAAAAACTGTTTTTT,CASTRGRDNEKLFF
NA,TRBV6-5,NA,15,TRBJ2-1,TGTGCCAGCAGACCTACAGGCAGGACGGCCAATGAGCAGTTCTTC,CASRPTGRTANEQFF
NA,TRBV19,NA,14,TRBJ2-2,TGTGCCAGTAGTATAGACCGGGCCTCCGGGGAGCTGTTTTTT,CASSIDRASGELFF
NA,TRBV10-3,NA,15,TRBJ2-7,TGTGCCATCAGTGAGACCCCTCCCAGCCTCCACGAGCAGTACTTC,CAISETPPSLHEQYF
NA,TRBV5-1,TRBD2,14,TRBJ2-5,TGCGCCAGCAGCTTTAGCGGGAGGGGAGAGACCCAGTACTTC,CASSFSGRGETQYF
NA,TRBV28,TRBD1,16,TRBJ2-3,TGTGCCAGCAGTTCTAACAGGGGTTCGGGCACAGATACGCAGTATTTT,CASSSNRGSGTDTQYF
NA,TRBV5-5,NA,15,TRBJ2-1,TGTGCCAGCAGCTTCGGTGGACAGAGTATTGATGAGCAGTTCTTC,CASSFGGQSIDEQFF
NA,TRBV7-9,TRBD1,14,TRBJ2-5,TGTGCCAGCACCCAAGACAGGGCGTTTGAGACCCAGTACTTC,CASTQDRAFETQYF
NA,TRBV6-1,NA,16,TRBJ1-4,TGTGCCAGCAGTGGCAAATCTCAGGGGAAAGGTGAAAAACTGTTTTTT,CASSGKSQGKGEKLFF
NA,TRBV5-4,NA,16,TRBJ2-1,TGTGCCAGCAGCTTGCCCGGGAGGGGGCAGGCGAGTGAGCAGTTCTTC,CASSLPGRGQASEQFF
NA,TRBV13,TRBD1,14,TRBJ2-7,TGTGCCAGCAGCTTCTGGGACAGGTGTAACGAGCAGTACTTC,CASSFWDRCNEQYF
NA,TRBV5-1,NA,14,TRBJ1-5,TGCGCCAGCAGTCCCGACATGAACAATCAGCCCCAGCATTTT,CASSPDMNNQPQHF
few,TRBV6-5,TRBD1,15,TRBJ2-7,TGTGCCAGCAGCCGAACAGGGGGCGCTTTTTACGAGCAGTACTTC,CASSRTGGAFYEQYF
NA,TRBV25-1,TRBD1,15,TRBJ2-7,TGTGCCAGCAGTGACTCCGGACAGGGAGTATACGAGCAGTACTTC,CASSDSGQGVYEQYF
NA,TRBV9,TRBD1,17,TRBJ1-3,TGTGCCAGCAGAGGGCCGGGGGACAGCAGCTCTGGAAACACCATATATTTT,CASRGPGDSSSGNTIYF
NA,TRBV28,TRBD1,11,TRBJ1-1,TGTGCCAGCAGTTTAGACAGGGGGGCTTTCTTT,CASSLDRGAFF
NA,TRBV5-5,NA,14,TRBJ1-5,TGTGCCAGCAGCTTGGAAGGGGTGGGTCAGCCCCAGCATTTT,CASSLEGVGQPQHF
NA,TRBV7-9,NA,15,TRBJ1-3,TGTGCCAGCAGCTTAGAGACAGTCTCTGGAAACACCATATATTTT,CASSLETVSGNTIYF
NA,TRBV10-3,NA,16,TRBJ2-1,TGTGCCACGGTCCAGGGAACCCTAACCTCCTACAATGAGCAGTTCTTC,CATVQGTLTSYNEQFF
NA,TRBV29-1,TRBD1,11,TRBJ2-3,TGCAGCACCCGACAGGGAGATACGCAGTATTTT,CSTRQGDTQYF
NA,TRBV29-1,NA,12,TRBJ2-7,TGCAGCGCGAGCAGCGCAGGCTACGAGCAGTACTTC,CSASSAGYEQYF
NA,TRBV6-6,NA,14,TRBJ1-5,TGTGCCAGCAGTTACTCTCAGGGGCATCAGCCCCAGCATTTT,CASSYSQGHQPQHF
NA,TRBV18,TRBD2,15,TRBJ2-7,TGTGCCAGCTCACCACAGACTAGCGGGAGTTACGAGCAGTACTTC,CASSPQTSGSYEQYF
NA,TRBV30,NA,13,TRBJ1-5,TGTGCCTGGAGTGTCGGGGGGGATCAGCCCCAGCATTTT,CAWSVGGDQPQHF
NA,TRBV6-1,TRBD2,14,TRBJ2-1,TGTGCCAGCTTGACTAGCGGGAGTTTCAATGAGCAGTTCTTC,CASLTSGSFNEQFF